This T cell receptor (beta chain) was sequenced in a study of vaccination effects on CD4 cells after COVID-19. Having been cultured for roughly 9 days, the cells underwent CD4+ T cell isolation. Profiled with immunoSEQ multiplex PCR; TCRdb holds only in-frame clones, not every one. This table has 50,000 to 70,000 clones, 70% to 85% appearing once. With respect to this clone: The antigen is unknown.

CDR3 size: 13 residues. The V end lost 7 bases, the J end lost 5 bases, and 14 bases lay between the germline ends. Germline V lookup: CDR1 MNHEY, CDR2 SVGAGI. This clonotype originated in a human donor who had a prior SARS-CoV-2 infection. The chain recombines TRBV6-5 with TRBJ1-1; possible D gene TRBD1, 5 bases. Sequences were derived from CD4+ T cells from PBMCs cultured without peptide, sampled before COVID-19 vaccination. The CDR3 sequence is CASNVQAGTEAFF. The DNA of the CDR3 is TGTGCCAGCAACGTACAGGCGGGGACTGAAGCTTTCTTT.